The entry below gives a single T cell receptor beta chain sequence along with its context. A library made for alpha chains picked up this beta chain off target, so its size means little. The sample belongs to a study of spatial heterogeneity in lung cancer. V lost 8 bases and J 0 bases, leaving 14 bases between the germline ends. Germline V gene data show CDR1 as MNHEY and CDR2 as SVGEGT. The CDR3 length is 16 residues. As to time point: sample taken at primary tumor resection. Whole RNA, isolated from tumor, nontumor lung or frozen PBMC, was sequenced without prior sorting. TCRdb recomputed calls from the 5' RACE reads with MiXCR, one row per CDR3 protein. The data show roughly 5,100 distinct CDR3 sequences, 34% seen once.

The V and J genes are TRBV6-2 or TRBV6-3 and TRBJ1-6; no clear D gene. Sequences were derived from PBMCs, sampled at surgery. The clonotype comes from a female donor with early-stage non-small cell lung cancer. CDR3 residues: CASVQWTSSYNSPLHF. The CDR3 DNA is TGTGCCAGCGTTCAGTGGACTAGCTCCTATAATTCACCCCTCCACTTT.